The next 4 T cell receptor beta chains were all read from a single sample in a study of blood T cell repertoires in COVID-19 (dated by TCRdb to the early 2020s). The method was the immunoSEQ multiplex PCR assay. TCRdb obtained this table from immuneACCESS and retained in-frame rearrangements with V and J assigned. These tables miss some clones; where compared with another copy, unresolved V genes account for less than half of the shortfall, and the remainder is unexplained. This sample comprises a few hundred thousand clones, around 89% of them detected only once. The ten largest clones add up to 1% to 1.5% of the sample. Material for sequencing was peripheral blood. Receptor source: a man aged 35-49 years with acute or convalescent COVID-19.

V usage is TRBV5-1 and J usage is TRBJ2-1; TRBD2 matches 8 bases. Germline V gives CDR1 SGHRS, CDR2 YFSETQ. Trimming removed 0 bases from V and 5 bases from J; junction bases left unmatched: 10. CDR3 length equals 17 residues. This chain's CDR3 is CASSLAPGGRRNNEQFF. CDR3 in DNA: TGCGCCAGCAGCTTGGCCCCCGGCGGGAGGAGAAACAATGAGCAGTTCTTC.

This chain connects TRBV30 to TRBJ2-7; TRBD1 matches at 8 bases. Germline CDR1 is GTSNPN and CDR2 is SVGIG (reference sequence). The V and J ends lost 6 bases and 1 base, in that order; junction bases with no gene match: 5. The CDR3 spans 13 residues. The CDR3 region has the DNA TGTGCCTGCCAGGGGGACAGGTCCTACGAGCAGTACTTC. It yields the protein CACQGDRSYEQYF. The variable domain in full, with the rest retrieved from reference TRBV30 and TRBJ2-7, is SQTIHQWPATLVQPVGSPLSLECTVEGTSNPNLYWYRQAAGRGLQLLFYSVGIGQISSEVPQNLSASRPQDRQFILSSKKLLLSDSGFYLCACQGDRSYEQYFGPGTRLTVT.

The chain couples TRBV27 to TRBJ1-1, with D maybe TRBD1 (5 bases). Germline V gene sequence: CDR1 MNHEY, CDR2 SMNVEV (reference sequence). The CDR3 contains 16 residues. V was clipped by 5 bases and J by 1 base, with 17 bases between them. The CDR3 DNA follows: TGTGCCAGCAGTCCAGGAACAGGACATCGGAACACTGAAGCTTTCTTT. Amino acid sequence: CASSPGTGHRNTEAFF.

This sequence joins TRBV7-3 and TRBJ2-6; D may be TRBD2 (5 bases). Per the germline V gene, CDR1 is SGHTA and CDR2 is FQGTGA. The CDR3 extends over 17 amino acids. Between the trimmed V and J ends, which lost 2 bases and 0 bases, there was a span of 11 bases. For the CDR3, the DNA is TGTGCCAGCAGCTTACGGGGTACCAACTCTGGGGCCAACGTCCTGACTTTC. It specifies CASSLRGTNSGANVLTF.